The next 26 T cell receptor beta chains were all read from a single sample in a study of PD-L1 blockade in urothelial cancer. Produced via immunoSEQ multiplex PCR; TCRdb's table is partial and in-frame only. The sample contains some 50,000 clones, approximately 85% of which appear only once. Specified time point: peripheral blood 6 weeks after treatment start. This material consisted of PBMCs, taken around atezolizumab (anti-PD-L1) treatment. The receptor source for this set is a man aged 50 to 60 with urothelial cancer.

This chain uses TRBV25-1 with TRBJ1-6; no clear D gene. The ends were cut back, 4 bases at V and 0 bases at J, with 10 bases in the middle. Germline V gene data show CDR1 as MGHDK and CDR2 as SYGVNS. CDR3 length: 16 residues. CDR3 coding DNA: TGTGCCAGCAGTGCGGGGTTGAGCTCCTATAATTCACCCCTCCACTTT. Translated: CASSAGLSSYNSPLHF.

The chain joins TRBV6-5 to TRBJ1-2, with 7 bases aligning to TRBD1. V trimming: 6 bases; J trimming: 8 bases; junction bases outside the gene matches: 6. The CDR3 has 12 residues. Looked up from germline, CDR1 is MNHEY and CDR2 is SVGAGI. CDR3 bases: TGTGCCAGCAGAGACAGGGTTTACGGCTACACCTTC. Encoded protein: CASRDRVYGYTF.

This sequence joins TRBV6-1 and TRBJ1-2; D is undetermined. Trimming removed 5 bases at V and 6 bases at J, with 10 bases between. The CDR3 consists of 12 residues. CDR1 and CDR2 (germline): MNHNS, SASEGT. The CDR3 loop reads CASSFWRNGYTF. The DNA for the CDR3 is TGTGCCAGCAGTTTTTGGAGAAATGGCTACACCTTC.

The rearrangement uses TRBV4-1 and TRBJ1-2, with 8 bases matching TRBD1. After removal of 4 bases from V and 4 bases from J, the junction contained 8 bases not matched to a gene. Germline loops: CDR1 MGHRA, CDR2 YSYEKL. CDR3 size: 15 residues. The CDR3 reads CASSPSRTGLYGYTF. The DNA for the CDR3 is TGCGCCAGCAGCCCTTCGCGGACAGGGCTCTATGGCTACACCTTC.

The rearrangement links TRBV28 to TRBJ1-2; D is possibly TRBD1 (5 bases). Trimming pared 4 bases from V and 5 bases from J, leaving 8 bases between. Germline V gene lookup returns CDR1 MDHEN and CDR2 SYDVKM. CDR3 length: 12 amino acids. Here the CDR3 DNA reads TGTGCCAGCAGTTCCAGGGTTTATGGCTACACCTTC. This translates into CASSSRVYGYTF.

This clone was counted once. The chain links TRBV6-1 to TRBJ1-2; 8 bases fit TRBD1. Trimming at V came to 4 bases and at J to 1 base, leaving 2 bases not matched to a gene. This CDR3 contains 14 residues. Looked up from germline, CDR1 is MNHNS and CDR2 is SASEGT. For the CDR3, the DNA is TGTGCCAGCAGTGGCACAGGGGGTAACTATGGCTACACCTTC. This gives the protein CASSGTGGNYGYTF.

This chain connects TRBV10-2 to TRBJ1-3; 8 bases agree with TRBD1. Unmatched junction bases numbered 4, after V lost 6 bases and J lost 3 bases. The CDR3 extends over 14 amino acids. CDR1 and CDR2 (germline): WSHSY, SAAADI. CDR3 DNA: TGCGCCAGCAGACCGGACAGGGTTGGAAACACCATATATTTT. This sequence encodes CASRPDRVGNTIYF.

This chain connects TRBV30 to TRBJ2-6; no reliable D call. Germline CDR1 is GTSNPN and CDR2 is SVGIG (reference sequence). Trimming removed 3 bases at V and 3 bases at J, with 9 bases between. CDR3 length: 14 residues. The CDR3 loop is CAWRVGGGANVLTF. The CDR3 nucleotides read TGTGCCTGGAGAGTTGGCGGTGGGGCCAACGTCCTGACTTTC.

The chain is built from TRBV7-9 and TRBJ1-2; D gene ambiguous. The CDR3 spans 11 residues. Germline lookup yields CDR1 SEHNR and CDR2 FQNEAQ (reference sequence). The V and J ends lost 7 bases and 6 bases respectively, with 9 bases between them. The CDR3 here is CASTDKDGYTF. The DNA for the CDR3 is TGTGCCAGCACCGACAAGGATGGCTACACCTTC.

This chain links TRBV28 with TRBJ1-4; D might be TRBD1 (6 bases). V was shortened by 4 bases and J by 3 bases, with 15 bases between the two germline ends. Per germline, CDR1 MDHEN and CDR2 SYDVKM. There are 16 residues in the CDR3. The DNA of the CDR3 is TGTGCCAGCAGTTCACCCGGGGCAGGGGCTAATGAAAAACTGTTTTTT. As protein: CASSSPGAGANEKLFF.

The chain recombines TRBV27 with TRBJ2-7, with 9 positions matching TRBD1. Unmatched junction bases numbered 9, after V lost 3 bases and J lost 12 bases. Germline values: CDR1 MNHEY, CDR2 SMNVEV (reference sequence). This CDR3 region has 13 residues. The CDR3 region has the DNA TGTGCCAGCAGTTTCCCCGGGACAGGGAGCTTGTACTTC. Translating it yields CASSFPGTGSLYF.

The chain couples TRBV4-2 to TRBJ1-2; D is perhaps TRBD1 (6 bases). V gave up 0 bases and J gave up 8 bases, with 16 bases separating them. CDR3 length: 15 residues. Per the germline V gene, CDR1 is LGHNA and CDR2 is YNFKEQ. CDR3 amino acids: CASSQEGQGLGGYTF. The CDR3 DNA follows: TGTGCCAGCAGCCAAGAAGGTCAGGGGCTTGGGGGCTACACCTTC.

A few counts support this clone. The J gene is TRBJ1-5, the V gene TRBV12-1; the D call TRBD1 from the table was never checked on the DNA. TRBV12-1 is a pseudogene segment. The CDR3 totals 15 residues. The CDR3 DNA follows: TGTGCCAGCAGCTTTGACAGGGCCCGCAATCAGCCCCAGCATTTT. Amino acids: CASSFDRARNQPQHF.

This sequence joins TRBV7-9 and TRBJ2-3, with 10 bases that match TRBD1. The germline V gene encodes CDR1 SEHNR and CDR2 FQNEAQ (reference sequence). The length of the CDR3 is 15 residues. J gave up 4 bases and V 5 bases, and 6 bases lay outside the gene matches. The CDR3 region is CASSLDRGQSDTQYF. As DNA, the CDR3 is TGTGCCAGCAGCCTCGACAGGGGGCAATCAGATACGCAGTATTTT. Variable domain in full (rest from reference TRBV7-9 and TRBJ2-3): DTGVSQNPRHKITKRGQNVTFRCDPISEHNRLYWYRQTLGQGPEFLTYFQNEAQLEKSRLLSDRFSAERPKGSFSTLEIQRTEQGDSAMYLCASSLDRGQSDTQYFGPGTRLTVL.

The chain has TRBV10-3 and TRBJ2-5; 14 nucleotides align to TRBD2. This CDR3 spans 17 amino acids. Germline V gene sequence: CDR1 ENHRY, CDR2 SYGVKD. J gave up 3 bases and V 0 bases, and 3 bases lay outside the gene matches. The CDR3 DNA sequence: TGTGCCATCAGTGAGTCTGGGACTAGCGGGAGAAAAGAGACCCAGTACTTC. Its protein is CAISESGTSGRKETQYF.

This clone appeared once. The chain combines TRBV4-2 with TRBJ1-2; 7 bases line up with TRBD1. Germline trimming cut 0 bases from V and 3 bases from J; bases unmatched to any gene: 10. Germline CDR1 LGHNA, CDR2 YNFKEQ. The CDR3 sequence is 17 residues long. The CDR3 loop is CASSQDLSRQGDYGYTF. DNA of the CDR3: TGTGCCAGCAGCCAAGATCTATCCAGACAGGGCGACTATGGCTACACCTTC.

The CDR3 region is CAWIQGNQETQYF. The CDR3 DNA reads as TGTGCCTGGATACAGGGAAACCAAGAGACCCAGTACTTC. This chain connects TRBV30 to TRBJ2-5, with D perhaps matching TRBD1 (6 bases). V lost 4 bases, J lost 0 bases, and 9 bases lay in between. The germline CDR1 and CDR2 sequences are GTSNPN and SVGIG (reference sequence). This CDR3 is 13 amino acids long.

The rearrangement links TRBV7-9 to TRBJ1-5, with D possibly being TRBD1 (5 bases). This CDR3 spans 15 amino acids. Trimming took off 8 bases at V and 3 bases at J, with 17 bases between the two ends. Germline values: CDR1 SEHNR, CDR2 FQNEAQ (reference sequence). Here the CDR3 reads CASGGGGAINQPQHF. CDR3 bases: TGTGCCAGCGGGGGGGGAGGGGCAATCAATCAGCCCCAGCATTTT.

The CDR3 nucleotides read TGTGCCAGCAGCCCGGACAGAAAAAGGAACACTGAAGCTTTCTTT. This gives the protein CASSPDRKRNTEAFF. The V gene is TRBV11-2, the J gene TRBJ1-1; possible D gene TRBD1, 6 bases. CDR3 size: 15 residues. Germline CDR1 is SGHAT and CDR2 is FQNNGV. The V gene lost 5 bases and the J gene lost 1 base, with 14 bases spanning the gap.

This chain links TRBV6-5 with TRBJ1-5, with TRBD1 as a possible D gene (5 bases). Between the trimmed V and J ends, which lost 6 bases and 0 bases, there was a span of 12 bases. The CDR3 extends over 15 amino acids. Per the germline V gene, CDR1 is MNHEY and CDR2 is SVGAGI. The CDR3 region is CASRPGFYSNQPQHF. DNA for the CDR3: TGTGCCAGCAGACCAGGGTTCTATAGCAATCAGCCCCAGCATTTT.

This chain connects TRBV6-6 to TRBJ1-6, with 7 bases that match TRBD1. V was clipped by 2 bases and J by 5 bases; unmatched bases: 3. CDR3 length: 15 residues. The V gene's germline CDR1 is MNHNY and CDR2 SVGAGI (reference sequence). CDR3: CASSYHRGNNSPLHF. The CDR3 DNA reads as TGTGCCAGCAGTTACCACAGGGGCAATAATTCACCCCTCCACTTT.

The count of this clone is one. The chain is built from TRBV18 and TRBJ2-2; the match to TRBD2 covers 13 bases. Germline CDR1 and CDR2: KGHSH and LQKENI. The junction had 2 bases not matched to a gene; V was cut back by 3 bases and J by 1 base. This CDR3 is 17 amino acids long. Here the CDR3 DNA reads TGTGCCAGCTCACCGACTAGCGGGGGGATGAACACCGGGGAGCTGTTTTTT. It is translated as CASSPTSGGMNTGELFF.

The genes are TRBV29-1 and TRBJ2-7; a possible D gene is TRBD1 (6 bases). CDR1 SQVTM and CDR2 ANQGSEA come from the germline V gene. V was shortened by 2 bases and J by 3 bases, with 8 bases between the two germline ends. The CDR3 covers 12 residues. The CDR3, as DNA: TGCAGCGTTGAACGGGACAACTACGAGCAGTACTTC. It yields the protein CSVERDNYEQYF.

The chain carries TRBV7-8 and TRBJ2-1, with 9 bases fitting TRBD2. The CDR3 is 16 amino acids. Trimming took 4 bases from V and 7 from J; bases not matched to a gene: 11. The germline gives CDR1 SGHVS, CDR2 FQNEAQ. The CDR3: CASSSPLDSGSNEQFF. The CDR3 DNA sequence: TGTGCCAGCAGCTCCCCCCTGGATAGCGGGAGTAATGAGCAGTTCTTC. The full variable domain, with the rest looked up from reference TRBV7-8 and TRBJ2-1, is GAGVSQSPRYKVAKRGQDVALRCDPISGHVSLFWYQQALGQGPEFLTYFQNEAQLDKSGLPSDRFFAERPEGSVSTLKIQRTQQEDSAVYLCASSSPLDSGSNEQFFGPGTRLTVL.

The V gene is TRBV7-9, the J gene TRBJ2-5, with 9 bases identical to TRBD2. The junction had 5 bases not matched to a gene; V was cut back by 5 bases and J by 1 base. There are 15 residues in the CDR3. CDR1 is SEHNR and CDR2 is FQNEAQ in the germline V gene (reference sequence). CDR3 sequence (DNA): TGTGCCAGCAGCCCGGCTAGCGGGGTCCAAGAGACCCAGTACTTC. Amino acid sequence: CASSPASGVQETQYF.

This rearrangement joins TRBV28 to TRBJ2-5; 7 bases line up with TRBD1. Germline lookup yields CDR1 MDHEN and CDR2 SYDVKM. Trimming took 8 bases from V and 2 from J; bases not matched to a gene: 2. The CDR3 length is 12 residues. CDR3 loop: CASGTVQETQYF. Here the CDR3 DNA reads TGTGCCAGCGGGACAGTTCAAGAGACCCAGTACTTC.